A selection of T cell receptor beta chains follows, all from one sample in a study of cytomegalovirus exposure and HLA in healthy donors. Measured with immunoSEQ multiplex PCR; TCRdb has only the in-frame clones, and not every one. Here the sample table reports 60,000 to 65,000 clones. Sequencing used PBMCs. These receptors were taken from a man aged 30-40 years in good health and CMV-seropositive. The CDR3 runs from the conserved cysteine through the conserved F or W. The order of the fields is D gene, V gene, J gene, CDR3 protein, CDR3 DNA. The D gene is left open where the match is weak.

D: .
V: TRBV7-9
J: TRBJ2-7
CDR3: CASSLAVHSNYEQYF
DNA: TGTGCCAGCAGCTTAGCGGTTCATTCGAACTACGAGCAGTACTTC

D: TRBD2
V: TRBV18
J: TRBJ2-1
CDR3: CASSPRLAGVLADEQFF
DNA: TGTGCCAGCTCACCAAGACTAGCGGGAGTTTTAGCGGATGAGCAGTTCTTC

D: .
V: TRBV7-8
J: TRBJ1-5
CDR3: CASSLSSGQVNQPQHF
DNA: TGTGCCAGCAGCTTAAGTTCGGGACAAGTTAATCAGCCCCAGCATTTT

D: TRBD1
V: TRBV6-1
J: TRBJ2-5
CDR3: CASRQGVQETQYF
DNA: TGTGCCAGCAGACAGGGGGTACAAGAGACCCAGTACTTC

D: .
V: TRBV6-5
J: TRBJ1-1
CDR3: CASSPLSGLNTEAFF
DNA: TGTGCCAGCAGTCCCCTATCAGGGCTGAACACTGAAGCTTTCTTT

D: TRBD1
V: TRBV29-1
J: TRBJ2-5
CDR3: CSVDLRQGETQYF
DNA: TGCAGCGTTGACCTTCGACAGGGGGAGACCCAGTACTTC

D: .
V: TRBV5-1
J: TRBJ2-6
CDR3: CASSLGQEVGANVLTF
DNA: TGCGCCAGCAGCTTGGGACAGGAGGTTGGGGCCAACGTCCTGACTTTC

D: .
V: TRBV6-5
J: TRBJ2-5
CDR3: CASSYSNFHGGETQYF
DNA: TGTGCCAGCAGTTACTCCAATTTTCACGGCGGGGAGACCCAGTACTTC

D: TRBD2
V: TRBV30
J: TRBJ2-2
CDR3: CAWAPLAGNTGELFF
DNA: TGTGCCTGGGCCCCACTAGCGGGGAACACCGGGGAGCTGTTTTTT

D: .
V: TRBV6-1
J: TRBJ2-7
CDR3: CASSATAGQAYEQYF
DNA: TGTGCCAGCAGTGCTACAGCGGGACAGGCCTACGAGCAGTACTTC

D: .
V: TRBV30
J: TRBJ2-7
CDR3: CAWNEIRGEQYF
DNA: TGTGCCTGGAACGAAATCAGAGGCGAGCAGTACTTC

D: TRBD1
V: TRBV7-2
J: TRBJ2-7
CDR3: CASSWTGKGGAEQYF
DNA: TGTGCCAGCAGCTGGACCGGGAAAGGGGGCGCCGAGCAGTACTTC

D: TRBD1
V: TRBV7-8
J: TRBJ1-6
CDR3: CASSGTGGLSYNSPLHF
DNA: TGTGCCAGCAGCGGTACAGGGGGACTCTCCTATAATTCACCCCTCCACTTT

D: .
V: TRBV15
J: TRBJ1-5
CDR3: CATSRVPGGPQHF
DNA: TGTGCCACCAGCAGAGTTCCGGGGGGGCCCCAGCATTTT

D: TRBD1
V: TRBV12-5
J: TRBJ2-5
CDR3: CASGLDPTGGETQYF
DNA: TGTGCTAGTGGTTTGGACCCGACAGGGGGAGAGACCCAGTACTTC

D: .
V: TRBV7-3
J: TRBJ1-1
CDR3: CASSPRPNRELLNTEAFF
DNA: TGTGCCAGCAGCCCACGGCCGAACAGGGAACTATTGAACACTGAAGCTTTCTTT

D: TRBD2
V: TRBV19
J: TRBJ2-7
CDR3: CASGLAGSYEQYF
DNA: TGTGCCAGTGGACTAGCGGGGTCCTACGAGCAGTACTTC

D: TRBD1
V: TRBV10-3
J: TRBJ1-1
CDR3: CAIKKQGADTEAFF
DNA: TGTGCCATCAAGAAACAGGGGGCAGACACTGAAGCTTTCTTT

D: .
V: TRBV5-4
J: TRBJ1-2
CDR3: CASMSGGLSNYGYTF
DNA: TGTGCCAGCATGTCGGGGGGTTTATCGAACTATGGCTACACCTTC

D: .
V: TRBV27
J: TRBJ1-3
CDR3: CASSLRRAGNTIYF
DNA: TGTGCCAGCAGTTTGCGCAGGGCTGGAAACACCATATATTTT

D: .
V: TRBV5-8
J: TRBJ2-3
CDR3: CASSLTGNTDTQYF
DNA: TGTGCCAGCAGCTTAACAGGGAACACAGATACGCAGTATTTT

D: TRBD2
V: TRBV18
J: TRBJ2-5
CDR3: CASSPRAGFQETQYF
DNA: TGTGCCAGCTCACCACGAGCGGGGTTCCAAGAGACCCAGTACTTC